These T cell receptor beta chains were read from a single sample in a study of control samples from healthy donors and cancer patients. TCRdb keeps only in-frame clones here, not all; method: immunoSEQ multiplex PCR. The data hold fewer than 110,000 clones, with roughly 90% observed a single time. The source material was blood. These receptors all come from a man under 40 in good health. Both conserved end residues are part of each CDR3. The D gene is left open where the match is weak. Some rows mark clone size as missing; the rest say once, few, many or name a class of expanded clone.

J gene: TRBJ1-1; V gene: TRBV9; clone size: NA; D gene: NA; CDR3 protein: CASSTRTVNTEAFF; CDR3 DNA: TGTGCCAGCAGCACCCGGACAGTGAACACTGAAGCTTTCTTT
J gene: TRBJ1-2; V gene: TRBV7-2; clone size: NA; D gene: NA; CDR3 protein: CASSLDGLYGYTF; CDR3 DNA: TGTGCCAGCAGCTTGGACGGTCTCTATGGCTACACCTTC
J gene: TRBJ2-4; V gene: TRBV7-9; clone size: NA; D gene: NA; CDR3 protein: CASSKEGGIFIQYF; CDR3 DNA: TGTGCCAGCAGCAAAGAGGGGGGTATTTTCATTCAGTACTTC
J gene: TRBJ2-7; V gene: TRBV24-1; clone size: NA; D gene: NA; CDR3 protein: CATSDFSGVGEQYF; CDR3 DNA: TGTGCCACCAGTGATTTTTCTGGAGTGGGTGAGCAGTACTTC
J gene: TRBJ2-5; V gene: TRBV11-1; clone size: NA; D gene: NA; CDR3 protein: CASSLGETQYF; CDR3 DNA: TGTGCCAGCAGCTTAGGAGAGACCCAGTACTTC
J gene: TRBJ1-5; V gene: TRBV19; clone size: NA; D gene: NA; CDR3 protein: CASSMETGWGGSNQPQHF; CDR3 DNA: TGTGCCAGTAGTATGGAGACAGGTTGGGGGGGTAGCAATCAGCCCCAGCATTTT
J gene: TRBJ2-1; V gene: TRBV19; clone size: once; D gene: NA; CDR3 protein: CASSMYFGYEQFF; CDR3 DNA: TGTGCCAGTAGTATGTACTTTGGGTATGAGCAGTTCTTC
J gene: TRBJ2-3; V gene: TRBV6-5; clone size: NA; D gene: NA; CDR3 protein: CASSYSGSQGDTQYF; CDR3 DNA: TGTGCCAGCAGTTACTCTGGCAGCCAAGGAGATACGCAGTATTTT
J gene: TRBJ1-5; V gene: TRBV4-2; clone size: few; D gene: NA; CDR3 protein: CASSQFPGASNQPQHF; CDR3 DNA: TGTGCCAGCAGCCAATTCCCAGGGGCTAGCAATCAGCCCCAGCATTTT
J gene: TRBJ1-4; V gene: TRBV2; clone size: once; D gene: TRBD1; CDR3 protein: CASRDRVTNEKLFF; CDR3 DNA: TGTGCCAGCAGGGACAGGGTAACTAATGAAAAACTGTTTTTT
J gene: TRBJ2-3; V gene: TRBV27; clone size: NA; D gene: NA; CDR3 protein: CASSLRGTVSTDTQYF; CDR3 DNA: TGTGCCAGCAGTTTACGGGGGACAGTCAGCACAGATACGCAGTATTTT
J gene: TRBJ1-6; V gene: TRBV6-5; clone size: NA; D gene: NA; CDR3 protein: CASIGRWDSPLHF; CDR3 DNA: TGTGCCAGCATCGGGAGGTGGGATTCACCCCTCCACTTT
J gene: TRBJ1-1; V gene: TRBV12-3/TRBV12-4; clone size: few; D gene: NA; CDR3 protein: CASSLSQVEAFF; CDR3 DNA: TGTGCCAGCAGTTTAAGTCAGGTGGAAGCTTTCTTT
J gene: TRBJ1-1; V gene: TRBV18; clone size: NA; D gene: NA; CDR3 protein: CASSPRVMNTEAFF; CDR3 DNA: TGTGCCAGCTCACCGCGGGTAATGAACACTGAAGCTTTCTTT
J gene: TRBJ1-5; V gene: TRBV21-1; clone size: NA; D gene: NA; CDR3 protein: CASSKGDGERQPQHF; CDR3 DNA: TGTGCCAGCAGCAAAGGCGACGGGGAAAGACAGCCCCAGCATTTT
J gene: TRBJ1-1; V gene: TRBV19; clone size: NA; D gene: TRBD1; CDR3 protein: CASSIDLDRVGTEAFF; CDR3 DNA: TGTGCCAGTAGTATAGACTTAGACAGGGTTGGAACTGAAGCTTTCTTT
J gene: TRBJ1-6; V gene: TRBV27; clone size: NA; D gene: NA; CDR3 protein: CASSLTRHDNSPLHF; CDR3 DNA: TGTGCCAGCAGTTTAACCCGACATGATAATTCACCCCTCCACTTT
J gene: TRBJ1-6; V gene: TRBV19; clone size: NA; D gene: TRBD1; CDR3 protein: CASNDRGNSPLHF; CDR3 DNA: TGTGCCAGTAATGACAGGGGGAATTCACCCCTCCACTTT
J gene: TRBJ1-6; V gene: TRBV25-1; clone size: once; D gene: TRBD1; CDR3 protein: CASSGWDRGVSPLHF; CDR3 DNA: TGTGCCAGCAGTGGCTGGGACAGAGGCGTTTCACCCCTCCACTTT
J gene: TRBJ1-2; V gene: TRBV6-1; clone size: NA; D gene: NA; CDR3 protein: CASSESGRSNHGYTF; CDR3 DNA: TGTGCCAGCAGTGAATCGGGCAGATCAAATCATGGCTACACCTTC
J gene: TRBJ1-2; V gene: TRBV10-1; clone size: NA; D gene: NA; CDR3 protein: CASSGILQGTGLYGYTF; CDR3 DNA: TGCGCCAGCAGTGGAATTCTACAGGGAACGGGCCTCTATGGCTACACCTTC
J gene: TRBJ1-1; V gene: TRBV2; clone size: NA; D gene: NA; CDR3 protein: CASRRLLGAFF; CDR3 DNA: TGTGCCAGCCGGCGTCTGCTCGGAGCTTTCTTT
J gene: TRBJ2-7; V gene: TRBV6-6; clone size: NA; D gene: TRBD1; CDR3 protein: CASSYSGTGLYEQYF; CDR3 DNA: TGTGCCAGCAGTTACTCGGGGACAGGGCTCTACGAGCAGTACTTC
J gene: TRBJ2-7; V gene: TRBV6-5; clone size: NA; D gene: TRBD1; CDR3 protein: CASRPGTGAYEQYF; CDR3 DNA: TGTGCCAGCAGGCCCGGGACAGGGGCCTACGAGCAGTACTTC
J gene: TRBJ2-5; V gene: TRBV30; clone size: NA; D gene: TRBD1; CDR3 protein: CASTGGGETQYF; CDR3 DNA: TGTGCCTCAACAGGGGGCGGGGAGACCCAGTACTTC
J gene: TRBJ2-7; V gene: TRBV15; clone size: NA; D gene: TRBD2; CDR3 protein: CATTSGTSSYEQYF; CDR3 DNA: TGTGCCACTACAAGCGGGACGAGCTCCTACGAGCAGTACTTC
J gene: TRBJ2-2; V gene: TRBV6-5; clone size: NA; D gene: TRBD1; CDR3 protein: CASSYGTETGELFF; CDR3 DNA: TGTGCCAGCAGTTACGGGACAGAGACCGGGGAGCTGTTTTTT
J gene: TRBJ1-1; V gene: TRBV12-3/TRBV12-4; clone size: NA; D gene: NA; CDR3 protein: CASSLVANTEAFF; CDR3 DNA: TGTGCCAGCAGTTTAGTGGCGAACACTGAAGCTTTCTTT
J gene: TRBJ2-3; V gene: TRBV9; clone size: NA; D gene: NA; CDR3 protein: CASRTATTDTQYF; CDR3 DNA: TGTGCCAGCAGAACAGCGACAACAGATACGCAGTATTTT
J gene: TRBJ1-1; V gene: TRBV7-8; clone size: NA; D gene: NA; CDR3 protein: CASSLESGANTEAFF; CDR3 DNA: TGTGCCAGCAGCTTAGAAAGTGGTGCGAACACTGAAGCTTTCTTT
J gene: TRBJ2-5; V gene: TRBV30; clone size: NA; D gene: NA; CDR3 protein: CAWSGRPVGGARETQYF; CDR3 DNA: TGTGCCTGGAGCGGCCGTCCCGTGGGGGGGGCCAGGGAGACCCAGTACTTC
J gene: TRBJ2-7; V gene: TRBV19; clone size: NA; D gene: TRBD1; CDR3 protein: CASSIDLGQVTYEQYF; CDR3 DNA: TGTGCCAGTAGTATAGATCTTGGACAGGTAACCTACGAGCAGTACTTC
J gene: TRBJ2-1; V gene: TRBV5-1; clone size: NA; D gene: NA; CDR3 protein: CASSLRSPSGNEQFF; CDR3 DNA: TGCGCCAGCAGCTTAAGGAGCCCCTCCGGCAATGAGCAGTTCTTC
J gene: TRBJ2-2; V gene: TRBV20-1; clone size: once; D gene: TRBD2; CDR3 protein: CNASPREAGELFF; CDR3 DNA: TGCAATGCTAGTCCGCGGGAGGCCGGGGAGCTGTTTTTT
J gene: TRBJ2-7; V gene: TRBV5-3; clone size: once; D gene: TRBD2; CDR3 protein: CARSFKLAESYEQYF; CDR3 DNA: TGTGCCAGAAGCTTCAAGCTAGCGGAATCCTACGAGCAGTACTTC
J gene: TRBJ2-1; V gene: TRBV9; clone size: NA; D gene: NA; CDR3 protein: CASSVDFNEQFF; CDR3 DNA: TGTGCCAGCAGCGTAGATTTCAATGAGCAGTTCTTC
J gene: TRBJ1-2; V gene: TRBV4-1; clone size: few; D gene: TRBD1; CDR3 protein: CASSQPRRDRGVYGYTF; CDR3 DNA: TGCGCCAGCAGCCAACCCCGCCGGGACAGGGGGGTCTATGGCTACACCTTC
J gene: TRBJ2-3; V gene: TRBV4-1; clone size: NA; D gene: TRBD1; CDR3 protein: CASSQDEDRRWNTQYF; CDR3 DNA: TGCGCCAGCAGCCAAGACGAGGACAGGCGGTGGAATACGCAGTATTTT
J gene: TRBJ1-1; V gene: TRBV19; clone size: NA; D gene: NA; CDR3 protein: CASRVQANTEAFF; CDR3 DNA: TGTGCCAGTAGAGTGCAGGCGAACACTGAAGCTTTCTTT
J gene: TRBJ2-2; V gene: TRBV6-5; clone size: few; D gene: NA; CDR3 protein: CASSSGGTGTGELFF; CDR3 DNA: TGTGCCAGCAGTTCTGGGGGCACGGGCACCGGGGAGCTGTTTTTT
J gene: TRBJ1-5; V gene: TRBV18; clone size: NA; D gene: NA; CDR3 protein: CASSPGSSSTVSGAQHF; CDR3 DNA: TGTGCCAGCTCACCAGGCTCAAGTTCGACGGTCTCAGGGGCCCAGCATTTT
J gene: TRBJ2-3; V gene: TRBV3-1/TRBV3-2; clone size: once; D gene: NA; CDR3 protein: CASSQDRGTDTQYF; CDR3 DNA: TGTGCCAGCAGCCAAGATCGTGGCACAGATACGCAGTATTTT
J gene: TRBJ2-7; V gene: TRBV28; clone size: NA; D gene: TRBD2; CDR3 protein: CATADPGLAVYEQYF; CDR3 DNA: TGTGCCACCGCCGACCCGGGACTAGCGGTCTACGAGCAGTACTTC
J gene: TRBJ2-2; V gene: TRBV9; clone size: NA; D gene: TRBD2; CDR3 protein: CASSAGRGNGGELFF; CDR3 DNA: TGTGCCAGCAGCGCCGGGAGGGGGAACGGCGGGGAGCTGTTTTTT
J gene: TRBJ2-7; V gene: TRBV6-1; clone size: NA; D gene: NA; CDR3 protein: CASSEYFGSTYEQYF; CDR3 DNA: TGTGCCAGCAGTGAGTATTTCGGCAGCACCTACGAGCAGTACTTC
J gene: TRBJ2-3; V gene: TRBV9; clone size: NA; D gene: NA; CDR3 protein: CASSVFGGTDTQYF; CDR3 DNA: TGTGCCAGCAGCGTCTTTGGGGGCACAGATACGCAGTATTTT
J gene: TRBJ2-3; V gene: TRBV19; clone size: NA; D gene: NA; CDR3 protein: CASSRWKATDTQYF; CDR3 DNA: TGTGCCAGTAGTAGGTGGAAAGCCACAGATACGCAGTATTTT
J gene: TRBJ2-7; V gene: TRBV2; clone size: NA; D gene: TRBD1; CDR3 protein: CASSPGQFTYEQYF; CDR3 DNA: TGTGCCAGCAGTCCGGGACAGTTTACCTACGAGCAGTACTTC
J gene: TRBJ1-1; V gene: TRBV5-6; clone size: NA; D gene: TRBD1; CDR3 protein: CASSSGTGDSTEAFF; CDR3 DNA: TGTGCCAGCAGCTCCGGGACAGGGGACAGCACTGAAGCTTTCTTT
J gene: TRBJ1-5; V gene: TRBV19; clone size: NA; D gene: NA; CDR3 protein: CASSMRSRQNQPQHF; CDR3 DNA: TGTGCCAGTAGTATGAGGTCACGGCAAAATCAGCCCCAGCATTTT
J gene: TRBJ1-5; V gene: TRBV27; clone size: NA; D gene: NA; CDR3 protein: CASSSTPGMNQPQHF; CDR3 DNA: TGTGCCAGCAGTTCGACCCCTGGGATGAATCAGCCCCAGCATTTT
J gene: TRBJ2-2; V gene: TRBV18; clone size: NA; D gene: NA; CDR3 protein: CASSPRPGGFANTGELFF; CDR3 DNA: TGTGCCAGCTCACCACGCCCGGGGGGCTTCGCGAACACCGGGGAGCTGTTTTTT
J gene: TRBJ1-4; V gene: TRBV28; clone size: NA; D gene: NA; CDR3 protein: CASGQEELFF; CDR3 DNA: TGTGCCAGCGGACAAGAAGAACTGTTTTTT